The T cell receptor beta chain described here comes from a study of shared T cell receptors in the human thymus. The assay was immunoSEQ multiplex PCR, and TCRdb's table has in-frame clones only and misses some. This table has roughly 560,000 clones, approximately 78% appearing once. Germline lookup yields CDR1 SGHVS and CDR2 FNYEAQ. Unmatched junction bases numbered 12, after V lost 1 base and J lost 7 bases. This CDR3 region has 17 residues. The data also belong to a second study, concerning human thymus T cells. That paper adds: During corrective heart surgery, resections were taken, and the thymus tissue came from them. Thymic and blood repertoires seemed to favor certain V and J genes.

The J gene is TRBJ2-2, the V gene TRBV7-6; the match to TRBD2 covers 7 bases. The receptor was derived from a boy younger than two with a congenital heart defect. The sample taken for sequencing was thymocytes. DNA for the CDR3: TGTGCCAGCAGCTTAGTTTCGGTGCGGGAGTCTCACGGGGAGCTGTTTTTT. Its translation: CASSLVSVRESHGELFF.